The entry that follows covers one T cell receptor beta chain sequence. The data originate from a study of blood T cell repertoires in COVID-19. Background on the study: The United States, Italy and Spain supplied acute and convalescent COVID-19 samples.

Original data processing: Amplification from reference gene primers served as the basis for estimated nucleated cell counts. Profiling relied on immunoSEQ multiplex PCR, and the TCRdb table lists in-frame clones only, not all of them. Clone size and V and J calls were adopted from that table, with D and trimming inferred from the DNA. The sample consists of around 200,000 clones, around nine tenths of them appearing once. Germline trimming cut 4 bases from V and 4 bases from J; bases unmatched to any gene: 2. CDR3 length: 13 amino acids. The germline V gene encodes CDR1 MNHEY and CDR2 SVGAGI. This chain uses TRBV6-5 with TRBJ1-2; 8 bases align to TRBD1. This TCR was recovered from a woman under 30 who had recovered from COVID-19. Source material: peripheral blood. CDR3 in amino acids: CASSWTGSYGYTF. In DNA form, the CDR3 reads TGTGCCAGCAGTTGGACAGGGAGCTATGGCTACACCTTC.